The clone carrying this TCR beta chain has just a few counts. The record originates from a study of cytomegalovirus exposure and HLA in healthy donors. V lost 0 bases, J lost 4 bases, and 2 bases stayed unmatched. Germline CDR1 reads LGHNA; CDR2 reads YSLEER. The CDR3 is 15 amino acids. PCR employed 60 Vbeta and 13 Jbeta primers. Sequenced by immunoSEQ multiplex PCR; TCRdb stores in-frame clones only, minus some. The sample yields 110,000 or so clones, around 72% seen once. The chain has TRBV4-3 and TRBJ2-1; 8 nucleotides line up with TRBD2. Sequences were obtained from PBMCs. This clonotype was sampled from a man aged 25 to 40 in good health and CMV-seronegative. The CDR3 region is CASSQDGGGYNEQFF. CDR3 in DNA: TGCGCCAGCAGCCAAGATGGCGGGGGGTACAATGAGCAGTTCTTC.